Following are 28 T cell receptor beta chains from one sample sequenced in a study of cytomegalovirus exposure and HLA in healthy donors. It was with 60 Vbeta and 13 Jbeta primers that the PCR ran. Method: immunoSEQ multiplex PCR; TCRdb's copy keeps in-frame clones and lacks some. The data show approximately 200,000 clones, 70% to 80% seen once. The sample comprised PBMCs. These receptors were collected from a girl between 5 and 17 years old in good health and CMV-seropositive.

J is TRBJ2-1 and V is TRBV29-1; D gene ambiguous. This CDR3 has 13 residues. Germline CDR1 SQVTM, CDR2 ANQGSEA. V was pared by 0 bases and J by 7 bases, with 10 bases between. This chain's CDR3 is CSVEDWVRNEQFF. The CDR3 nucleotides read TGCAGCGTTGAAGATTGGGTCAGGAATGAGCAGTTCTTC.

The chain joins TRBV4-1 to TRBJ2-2, with a weak D call TRBD2 (5 bases). Germline V CDR1 and CDR2: MGHRA, YSYEKL. The CDR3 consists of 14 residues. Trimming cost V 1 base and J 4 bases, with 7 bases left between them. The CDR3 coding sequence is TGCGCCAGCAGCCAAGGGACTTCCACCGGGGAGCTGTTTTTT. It translates to CASSQGTSTGELFF.

This clone has just a few counts. This CDR3 is CASSPGGDYGYTF. In DNA form, the CDR3 reads TGTGCCAGCAGCCCCGGGGGGGACTATGGCTACACCTTC. The chain employs TRBV5-5 and TRBJ1-2, with a tentative D call TRBD1 (5 bases). The CDR3 spans 13 residues. Germline assignment: CDR1 SGHKS and CDR2 YYEKEE (reference sequence). V was shortened by 4 bases and J by 3 bases, with 10 bases between the two germline ends.

The J gene is TRBJ2-1, the V gene TRBV4-1; D is undetermined. The germline V gene has CDR1 MGHRA and CDR2 YSYEKL. This CDR3 region has 14 residues. V gave up 1 base and J gave up 8 bases, with 12 bases separating them. Here the CDR3 DNA reads TGCGCCAGCAGCCAAGGATTCGGAGAGTATGAGCAGTTCTTC. Translation: CASSQGFGEYEQFF.

The chain couples TRBV29-1 to TRBJ1-2; 8 positions match TRBD1. V shed 4 bases and J 3 bases; nucleotides not matched to a gene: 7. Germline V gene lookup returns CDR1 SQVTM and CDR2 ANQGSEA. CDR3 length: 14 residues. CDR3 region: CSVGGGQEYYGYTF. For the CDR3, the DNA is TGCAGCGTTGGTGGGGGACAGGAATACTATGGCTACACCTTC.

The rearrangement uses TRBV5-6 and TRBJ2-5; 7 bases fit TRBD2. The CDR3 extends over 14 amino acids. Germline trimming cut 4 bases from V and 3 bases from J; bases unmatched to any gene: 6. Per germline, CDR1 SGHDT and CDR2 YYEEEE. DNA of the CDR3: TGTGCCAGCAGCGGCGACGCGGGGGAAGAGACCCAGTACTTC. Translating gives CASSGDAGEETQYF.

The genes are TRBV5-6 and TRBJ2-1, with 7 bases aligning to TRBD1. The CDR3 consists of 14 residues. CDR1 and CDR2 (germline): SGHDT, YYEEEE. V trimming: 4 bases; J trimming: 4 bases; junction bases outside the gene matches: 5. CDR3 nucleotide sequence: TGTGCCAGCAGCCCCCAGACAGGGTACAATGAGCAGTTCTTC. Its protein product is CASSPQTGYNEQFF.

The chain couples TRBV11-2 to TRBJ1-2; D not certain. The germline V gene has CDR1 SGHAT and CDR2 FQNNGV. Trimming removed 4 bases at V and 5 bases at J, with 17 bases between. This CDR3 region has 15 residues. The CDR3 region is CASSSFWQEEYGYTF. CDR3 nucleotides: TGTGCCAGCAGCTCTTTCTGGCAGGAGGAATATGGCTACACCTTC.

The CDR3 here is CASSYLREGGVGYTF. CDR3 nucleotide sequence: TGTGCCAGCAGCTACCTCCGTGAGGGAGGGGTTGGCTACACCTTC. The rearrangement joins TRBV7-2 to TRBJ1-2, with a tentative D call TRBD1 (5 bases). V lost 4 bases to trimming and J lost 7 bases, with 19 bases between them. CDR3 length: 15 amino acids. Germline CDR1 and CDR2: SGHTA and FQGNSA.

J is TRBJ1-2 and V is TRBV5-6; D is uncertain. V gave up 0 bases and J gave up 5 bases, with 8 bases separating them. Germline values: CDR1 SGHDT, CDR2 YYEEEE. The CDR3 covers 13 residues. CDR3 nucleotides: TGTGCCAGCAGCTTGGCGGGAGGATATGGCTACACCTTC. Its protein is CASSLAGGYGYTF.

The chain uses TRBV5-1 and TRBJ1-6; 7 bases line up with TRBD1. The CDR3 is 14 amino acids. V lost 4 bases and J lost 7; bases outside the gene matches: 5. Germline V CDR1 and CDR2: SGHRS, YFSETQ. Here the CDR3 reads CASSLGQSNSPLHF. The CDR3 nucleotides are TGCGCCAGCAGCCTGGGACAGTCCAATTCACCCCTCCACTTT.

Written as DNA, the CDR3 is TGTGCCAGCAGTTGGTACCGGGACAGATATAATTCACCCCTCCACTTT. Its translation is CASSWYRDRYNSPLHF. The chain links TRBV6-5 to TRBJ1-6; 7 nucleotides agree with TRBD1. The CDR3 extends over 16 amino acids. Unmatched junction bases numbered 7, after V lost 4 bases and J lost 4 bases. Germline V lookup: CDR1 MNHEY, CDR2 SVGAGI.

This clone came up once. The rearrangement links TRBV2 to TRBJ1-1; D not resolved. CDR1 is SNHLY and CDR2 is FYNNEI in the germline V gene. V was trimmed by 6 bases and J by 6 bases, leaving 14 bases between them. CDR3 length: 13 amino acids. DNA of the CDR3: TGTGCCAGCAGGACCCCGGGAGTCCCTGAAGCTTTCTTT. It translates to CASRTPGVPEAFF. Drawing the rest from reference TRBV2 and TRBJ1-1, the complete variable domain is EPEVTQTPSHQVTQMGQEVILRCVPISNHLYFYWYRQILGQKVEFLVSFYNNEISEKSEIFDDQFSVERPDGSNFTLKIRSTKLEDSAMYFCASRTPGVPEAFFGQGTRLTVV.

The chain recombines TRBV7-2 with TRBJ1-3; unclear D gene. Trimming shortened V by 6 bases and J by 3 bases, and 12 bases separated the two germline ends. The germline gives CDR1 SGHTA, CDR2 FQGNSA. The CDR3 is made up of 14 amino acids. Here the CDR3 DNA reads TGTGCCAGCAGATTAACGCAGAATGGAAACACCATATATTTT. As protein: CASRLTQNGNTIYF.

This rearrangement joins TRBV7-9 to TRBJ1-2; 8 nucleotides align to TRBD1. V lost 6 bases to trimming and J lost 7 bases; unmatched junction nucleotides: 7. The CDR3 runs 13 residues. From germline, CDR1 is SEHNR and CDR2 FQNEAQ (reference sequence). CDR3 sequence reads: CASSPGQGLGYTF. The CDR3 DNA is TGTGCCAGCAGTCCTGGACAGGGTCTTGGCTACACCTTC. The whole variable domain, filled in from reference TRBV7-9 and TRBJ1-2, reads DTGVSQNPRHKITKRGQNVTFRCDPISEHNRLYWYRQTLGQGPEFLTYFQNEAQLEKSRLLSDRFSAERPKGSFSTLEIQRTEQGDSAMYLCASSPGQGLGYTFGSGTRLTVV.

The chain recombines TRBV10-3 with TRBJ1-3; TRBD1 is a possible D gene (5 bases). Germline lookup yields CDR1 ENHRY and CDR2 SYGVKD. The ends were cut back, 2 bases at V and 6 bases at J, with 8 bases in the middle. The length of the CDR3 is 13 residues. The CDR3 is CAISEPGKNTIYF. CDR3 DNA: TGTGCCATCAGTGAGCCAGGGAAAAACACCATATATTTT.

The chain carries TRBV18 and TRBJ2-2, with D perhaps matching TRBD1 (5 bases). This CDR3 comprises 13 residues. Trimming removed 3 bases at V and 7 bases at J, with 9 bases between. Germline-derived CDR1 and CDR2 are KGHSH and LQKENI. The CDR3, as DNA: TGTGCCAGCTCACCCGACAGAATCGGGGAGCTGTTTTTT. This encodes CASSPDRIGELFF.

The CDR3 coding sequence is TGTGCCAGCAGTTTCGGAGGGTCCAGAGAGACCCAGTACTTC. This encodes CASSFGGSRETQYF. This sequence joins TRBV27 and TRBJ2-5; TRBD2 is a possible D gene (6 bases). This CDR3 region has 14 residues. CDR1 is MNHEY, CDR2 SMNVEV, per germline (reference sequence). Deletions cut 3 bases from V and 4 bases from J, with 12 bases between.

The J gene is TRBJ1-3, the V gene TRBV7-2; D unclear. V was clipped by 1 base and J by 0 bases, with 7 bases between them. The CDR3 covers 15 residues. CDR1 SGHTA and CDR2 FQGNSA come from the germline V gene. CDR3 DNA: TGTGCCAGCAGCTTAGTGCGGAGCTCTGGAAACACCATATATTTT. Its translation is CASSLVRSSGNTIYF.

The J gene is TRBJ1-4, the V gene TRBV19; 7 bases match TRBD1. This CDR3 comprises 14 residues. The ends lost 0 bases at V and 8 bases at J; junction bases unmatched: 3. Germline assignment: CDR1 LNHDA and CDR2 SQIVND (reference sequence). The DNA of the CDR3 is TGTGCCAGTAGTATAGAGGGACAGACCGAAAAACTGTTTTTT. As protein: CASSIEGQTEKLFF. The variable domain in full, with the rest retrieved from reference TRBV19 and TRBJ1-4, is DGGITQSPKYLFRKEGQNVTLSCEQNLNHDAMYWYRQDPGQGLRLIYYSQIVNDFQKGDIAEGYSVSREKKESFPLTVTSAQKNPTAFYLCASSIEGQTEKLFFGSGTQLSVL.

V gene TRBV5-5 combines with J gene TRBJ2-3; TRBD2 matches 11 bases. The V segment lost 0 bases and the J segment 5 bases; nucleotides outside the gene matches: 5. The germline CDR1 and CDR2 sequences are SGHKS and YYEKEE (reference sequence). CDR3 length: 16 amino acids. As DNA, the CDR3 is TGTGCCAGCAGCTTGGCCAGGCTAGCGGGGGGAGATACGCAGTATTTT. This codes for CASSLARLAGGDTQYF.

The V gene is TRBV10-1, the J gene TRBJ2-3; TRBD2 is a possible D gene (5 bases). Trimming removed 0 bases from V and 0 bases from J, with 7 bases in between. Germline CDR1 reads WNHNN; CDR2 reads SYGVQD (reference sequence). There are 15 residues in the CDR3. The CDR3 here is CASSESRASTDTQYF. CDR3 DNA: TGCGCCAGCAGTGAGTCGAGGGCTAGCACAGATACGCAGTATTTT.

The chain is built from TRBV2 and TRBJ2-1; 10 bases are a match to TRBD1. V lost 5 bases, J lost 7 bases, and 20 bases stayed unmatched. Germline assignment: CDR1 SNHLY and CDR2 FYNNEI. The CDR3 sequence is 19 residues long. The CDR3 DNA follows: TGTGCCAGCAGTAGCCGGGACAGGGGTACGATTTTGTCGAAGAATGAGCAGTTCTTC. Amino acid sequence: CASSSRDRGTILSKNEQFF. The full variable domain, with the rest looked up from reference TRBV2 and TRBJ2-1, is EPEVTQTPSHQVTQMGQEVILRCVPISNHLYFYWYRQILGQKVEFLVSFYNNEISEKSEIFDDQFSVERPDGSNFTLKIRSTKLEDSAMYFCASSSRDRGTILSKNEQFFGPGTRLTVL.

The chain joins TRBV4-3 to TRBJ1-4, with TRBD1 matching over 11 bases. V was pared by 3 bases and J by 2 bases, with 5 bases of the junction left unmatched. Germline V gene sequence: CDR1 LGHNA, CDR2 YSLEER. This CDR3 comprises 17 residues. The CDR3 DNA reads as TGCGCCAGCAGCCACGGGACAGGGGGAGTCACTAATGAAAAACTGTTTTTT. This translates into CASSHGTGGVTNEKLFF.

The chain employs TRBV19 and TRBJ2-7, with a possible D match to TRBD2 (5 bases). V shed 9 bases and J shed 5 bases, with 20 bases lying between them. This CDR3 has 14 residues. CDR1 LNHDA and CDR2 SQIVND come from the germline V gene (reference sequence). CDR3 nucleotides: TGTGCCAGCTCGGGGTTGGGCGGGCAGGACGAGCAGTACTTC. Residues: CASSGLGGQDEQYF.

This clone occurred once. V is TRBV19 and J is TRBJ2-5, with TRBD2 matching 7 bases. V gave up 0 bases and J gave up 1 base; unmatched junction bases: 2. The length of the CDR3 is 15 residues. Germline V gene data show CDR1 as LNHDA and CDR2 as SQIVND (reference sequence). CDR3 DNA: TGTGCCAGTAGTATAGATTGGACTAGCCAAGAGACCCAGTACTTC. Its translation is CASSIDWTSQETQYF.

With regard to this clone: This sample includes further DNA sequences coding for the same CDR3. This chain uses TRBV9 with TRBJ2-7; the D gene is possibly TRBD2 (7 bases). The CDR3 covers 14 residues. Trimming removed 3 bases from V and 0 bases from J, with 10 bases in between. Germline assignment: CDR1 SGDLS and CDR2 YYNGEE. The CDR3, as DNA: TGTGCCAGCAGCGCCGGGGGGCCCTCCTACGAGCAGTACTTC. Amino acid sequence: CASSAGGPSYEQYF.

This clone appeared a single time. V and J are TRBV6-5 and TRBJ2-5, with 7 bases matching TRBD1. The DNA end lines up better with TRBJ2-7; the J call may be wrong. The germline V gene encodes CDR1 MNHEY and CDR2 SVGAGI. The CDR3 totals 14 residues. CDR3 amino acids: CASSPGQVPYEQYF. CDR3 coding DNA: TGTGCCAGCAGCCCCGGACAGGTCCCCTACGAGCAGTACTTC.